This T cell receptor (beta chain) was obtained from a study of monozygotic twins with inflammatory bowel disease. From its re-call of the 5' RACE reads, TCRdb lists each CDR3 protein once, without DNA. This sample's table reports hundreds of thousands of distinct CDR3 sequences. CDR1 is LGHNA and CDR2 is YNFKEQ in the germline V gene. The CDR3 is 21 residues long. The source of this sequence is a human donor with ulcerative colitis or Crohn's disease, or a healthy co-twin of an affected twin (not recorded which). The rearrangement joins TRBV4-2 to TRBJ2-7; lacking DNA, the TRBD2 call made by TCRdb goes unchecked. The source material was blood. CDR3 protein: CASSQGLGAGSGHLRTYEQYF.